Reported below is one TCR beta chain. The sample originates from a study of T cell changes during pregnancy in multiple sclerosis. Some clones are missing from TCRdb's copy, which holds only in-frame ones; the method was immunoSEQ multiplex PCR. The table shows under 65,000 clones, with 75% to 95% occurring only once. The CDR3 is 15 amino acids. V dropped 3 bases and J dropped 3; count of bases not matched to a gene: 8. CDR1 and CDR2 (germline): SGHDT, YYEEEE. The clonotype originates from a female donor in good health, enrolled as a control in a pregnancy study. The input for sequencing was peripheral blood, taken after pregnancy. The chain links TRBV5-6 to TRBJ2-7; 8 nucleotides match TRBD2. The CDR3 sequence is CASSYPGGMVYEQYF. Written as DNA, the CDR3 is TGTGCCAGCAGCTACCCGGGAGGGATGGTCTACGAGCAGTACTTC. Full variable domain (rest looked up from reference TRBV5-6 and TRBJ2-7): DAGVTQSPTHLIKTRGQQVTLRCSPKSGHDTVSWYQQALGQGPQFIFQYYEEEERQRGNFPDRFSGHQFPNYSSELNVNALLLGDSALYLCASSYPGGMVYEQYFGPGTRLTVT.